The clone carrying this TCR beta chain was counted a few times. With 1 base removed from V and 1 base from J, the gap between germline ends came to 10 bases. CDR1 and CDR2 (germline): PRHDT, FYEKMQ (reference sequence). CDR3 size: 16 residues. This sample is drawn from a study of T cells in localized non-small cell lung cancer. TCRdb keeps only in-frame clones here, not all; method: immunoSEQ multiplex PCR. Seen here are 25,000 to 35,000 clones, roughly 86% observed once, and the top ten hold about 6.8%. The input for sequencing was peripheral blood, taken before any cancer treatment. This clonotype was sampled from a male donor at least 60 years old with stage I lung adenocarcinoma. The J gene is TRBJ2-2, the V gene TRBV13; tentatively, D is TRBD2 (6 bases). CDR3 bases: TGTGCCAGCAGCTTAGCCTCGGGGGTGAACACCGGGGAGCTGTTTTTT. Translated: CASSLASGVNTGELFF.